These T cell receptor beta chains were read from a single sample in a study of cytomegalovirus exposure and HLA in healthy donors. Repertoires were generated with immunoSEQ multiplex PCR, while TCRdb's copy carries only in-frame clones and drops some. The table records 150,000 to 200,000 clones, roughly 80% of them present only once. The sample was PBMCs. The receptors originated from a woman between 25 and 40 years old in good health and CMV-seropositive. Each CDR3 is given with its conserved first and last residue. The D gene is left open where the match is weak. Clone size is given for some rows only: seen once, a few or many times, or a class if the clone is expanded.

D	V	size	J	CDR3	DNA
-	TRBV6-1	-	TRBJ2-1	CASYQRAGSYNEQFF	TGTGCCAGCTATCAAAGGGCGGGCTCCTACAATGAGCAGTTCTTC
-	TRBV4-2	few	TRBJ2-7	CASSQRAIGDSPYEQYF	TGTGCCAGCAGCCAAAGGGCTATAGGAGACAGTCCCTACGAGCAGTACTTC
TRBD1	TRBV6-6	-	TRBJ1-1	CASIQGGTEAFF	TGTGCCAGCATTCAGGGGGGTACTGAAGCTTTCTTT
TRBD1	TRBV5-1	-	TRBJ1-2	CASSLVGQGDGYTF	TGCGCCAGCAGCTTGGTAGGCCAGGGGGATGGCTACACCTTC
-	TRBV7-9	-	TRBJ1-3	CATQSGPGNTIYF	TGTGCCACCCAGTCAGGGCCTGGAAACACCATATATTTT
-	TRBV6-6	-	TRBJ1-3	CASSSDRERSGNTIYF	TGTGCCAGCAGTTCAGATCGAGAGCGGTCTGGAAACACCATATATTTT
TRBD1	TRBV4-3	-	TRBJ1-6	CASSQSPSGQGSSPLHF	TGCGCCAGCAGCCAATCCCCCTCGGGACAGGGGTCCTCACCCCTCCACTTT
TRBD2	TRBV13	-	TRBJ2-1	CASSSRLAGEQFF	TGTGCCAGCAGCTCGCGACTAGCGGGTGAGCAGTTCTTC
-	TRBV7-2	once	TRBJ1-2	CASSLGLHQGLGYTF	TGTGCCAGCAGCCTAGGACTCCACCAAGGTCTTGGCTACACCTTC
TRBD1	TRBV4-3	-	TRBJ1-6	CASSQGGNRGNWNSPLHF	TGCGCCAGCAGCCAAGGGGGAAACAGGGGGAATTGGAATTCACCCCTCCACTTT
TRBD1	TRBV18	-	TRBJ1-3	CASSPPNPGQGGNTIYF	TGTGCCAGCTCACCACCGAACCCGGGACAGGGGGGAAACACCATATATTTT
TRBD1	TRBV7-3	-	TRBJ1-6	CASSPQGATPLHF	TGTGCCAGCAGCCCACAGGGGGCTACACCCCTCCACTTT
TRBD1	TRBV5-1	-	TRBJ2-6	CASSYTGAGANVLTF	TGCGCCAGCAGTTACACAGGGGCTGGGGCCAACGTCCTGACTTTC
-	TRBV7-9	-	TRBJ1-2	CASSLGRKHPYGYTF	TGTGCCAGCAGCTTAGGGCGGAAACACCCCTATGGCTACACCTTC
-	TRBV19	-	TRBJ1-2	CASSIAGGSPYGYTF	TGTGCCAGTAGTATAGCGGGGGGCTCCCCCTATGGCTACACCTTC
TRBD1	TRBV19	once	TRBJ1-2	CASSTATGVGGYTF	TGTGCCAGTAGTACCGCGACAGGGGTTGGGGGCTACACCTTC
-	TRBV6-6	few	TRBJ2-7	CASSYSYGGGPYEQYF	TGTGCCAGCAGTTACTCATATGGGGGGGGGCCTTACGAGCAGTACTTC
-	TRBV29-1	-	TRBJ1-1	CSVGTAEAFF	TGCAGCGTTGGTACGGCTGAAGCTTTCTTT
TRBD1	TRBV4-1	-	TRBJ1-2	CASRLLTGLGGYTF	TGCGCCAGCAGGCTCTTGACAGGGCTTGGTGGCTACACCTTC
TRBD2	TRBV11-2	-	TRBJ2-7	CASSLAARGGDKQYF	TGTGCCAGCAGCTTAGCAGCGCGGGGGGGCGATAAGCAGTACTTC
-	TRBV15	-	TRBJ2-7	CATSRTYVQGNYEQYF	TGTGCCACCAGCAGAACCTATGTCCAGGGGAACTACGAGCAGTACTTC
-	TRBV6-4	few	TRBJ2-3	CASSDNREQDTQYF	TGTGCCAGCAGTGACAACAGGGAACAAGATACGCAGTATTTT
-	TRBV11-1	-	TRBJ2-1	CASSQGLGAGYSEQFF	TGTGCCAGCAGCCAAGGTTTAGGGGCAGGGTACTCTGAGCAGTTCTTC
TRBD2	TRBV6-4	-	TRBJ2-3	CASSVKWGLAADTQYF	TGTGCCAGCAGTGTGAAATGGGGACTAGCCGCAGATACGCAGTATTTT
TRBD1	TRBV5-1	-	TRBJ1-2	CASSSFQGAGGYTF	TGCGCCAGCAGCTCCTTTCAGGGGGCGGGGGGCTACACCTTC